These T cell receptor beta chains were read from a single sample in a study of T-cell reconstitution after alpha-beta-depleted transplantation in children. A single record per CDR3 protein comes from TCRdb applying MiXCR to the PCR reads. The sample shows some 200,000 distinct CDR3 sequences, about 6.3% of them seen only once. The sample was PBMCs from the stem cell graft donor, taken from the stem cell graft. The receptors were gathered from a human donor who donated a stem cell graft to a child with Wiskott-Aldrich syndrome. CDR3s include the opening cysteine and the closing phenylalanine or tryptophan. The D gene is left open where the match is weak. Only some rows state a clone size, as once, few, many or a class for expanded clones.

size	V	length	J	D	DNA	CDR3
.	TRBV10-2	14	TRBJ2-2	TRBD1	TGCGCCAGCAACGAACAGGGGGCTTCCGGGGAGCTGTTTTTT	CASNEQGASGELFF
many	TRBV7-2	15	TRBJ1-5	.	TGTGCCAGCAGCCGATTTACACTAGCCGATCAGCCCCAGCATTTT	CASSRFTLADQPQHF
few	TRBV28	16	TRBJ2-5	.	TGTGCCAGCAGTTTCTCCGGTGCGGGCTCTGGAAAGACCCAGTACTTC	CASSFSGAGSGKTQYF
.	TRBV5-1	17	TRBJ2-3	TRBD2	TGCGCCAGCAGCGCCGGGACTAGCGGGGCGGGCACAGATACGCAGTATTTT	CASSAGTSGAGTDTQYF
.	TRBV18	16	TRBJ2-2	TRBD2	TGTGCCAGCTCACCTACCGGACTAGCGAACACCGGGGAGCTGTTTTTT	CASSPTGLANTGELFF
many	TRBV5-6	19	TRBJ2-7	.	TGTGCCAGCAGCCTCCTGGTTGGTGCCCGTGTTGGGAGTTTCTACGAGCAGTACTTC	CASSLLVGARVGSFYEQYF
many	TRBV29-1	14	TRBJ1-2	.	TGCAGCGTTGAAAAGTGGCGTCGTAACTATGGCTACACCTTC	CSVEKWRRNYGYTF
.	TRBV23-1	13	TRBJ2-2	.	TGCGCCAGCAAAGCGGACACCCCGGGGGAGCTGTTTTTT	CASKADTPGELFF
many	TRBV7-6	18	TRBJ2-1	TRBD2	TGTGCCAGCAGCCCCTTATTCCCCGGGACTAGCGGGAGAAACGAGCAGTTCTTC	CASSPLFPGTSGRNEQFF
few	TRBV18	15	TRBJ1-5	TRBD1	TGTGCCAGCTCAGGACCGGGACAGGGACATCAGCCCCAGCATTTT	CASSGPGQGHQPQHF
many	TRBV12-3/TRBV12-4	15	TRBJ2-5	.	TGTGCCAGCAGATCCCAGGCAGGGGTGGAAGAGACCCAGTACTTC	CASRSQAGVEETQYF
many	TRBV10-2	13	TRBJ2-7	TRBD2	TGCGCCAGCAGAAAACGGGAGGGGGACGAGCAGTACTTC	CASRKREGDEQYF
many	TRBV14	14	TRBJ2-1	TRBD2	TGTGCCAGCAGCCAAGTCGGGAGGGCCAATGAGCAGTTCTTC	CASSQVGRANEQFF
many	TRBV10-3	13	TRBJ2-3	.	TGTGCCATGGGACTCCCTCCCCCAGATACGCAGTATTTT	CAMGLPPPDTQYF
few	TRBV5-5	14	TRBJ2-3	.	TGTGCCAGCAGCTTGGATCTGCGGGCAGATACGCAGTATTTT	CASSLDLRADTQYF